These 14 T cell receptor beta chains originate from one sample sequenced in a study of CD8 T cells in ankylosing spondylitis. TCRdb re-called the 5' RACE reads with MiXCR, one entry per CDR3 protein. The data show approximately 340,000 distinct CDR3 sequences, approximately 14% seen once. Source material: blood, either unsorted or a sorted T cell fraction (not recorded which). All receptors come from a male donor with ankylosing spondylitis or in good health (not recorded which).

This clonotype came up a few times. CDR3 sequence reads: CASSARRREETQYF. As DNA, the CDR3 is TGTGCCAGCAGTGCCCGGCGTAGGGAGGAGACCCAGTACTTC. V usage is TRBV6-1 and J usage is TRBJ2-5, with a weak D call TRBD2 (5 bases). This CDR3 region has 14 residues. V lost 4 bases, J lost 5 bases, and 14 bases lay in between. Germline V gives CDR1 MNHNS, CDR2 SASEGT.

V usage is TRBV7-2 and J usage is TRBJ1-5; D uncertain. The CDR3 covers 12 residues. Per the germline V gene, CDR1 is SGHTA and CDR2 is FQGNSA. V dropped 8 bases and J dropped 9 bases, with 14 bases sitting between them. The CDR3 nucleotides are TGTGCCAGCGGACGCGGGGAAACGCCCCAGCATTTT. This sequence encodes CASGRGETPQHF.

This clonotype was picked up a small number of times. CDR3 coding DNA: TGTGCCAGCAGAACGGGCAGCTACAATGAGCAGTTCTTC. It codes for CASRTGSYNEQFF. This sequence joins TRBV6-1 and TRBJ2-1; no firm D call. V shed 6 bases and J shed 3 bases, with 9 bases lying between them. The germline V gene has CDR1 MNHNS and CDR2 SASEGT. The CDR3 has 13 amino acids.

The chain recombines TRBV10-2 with TRBJ2-3; TRBD1 agrees at 11 bases. Germline V lookup: CDR1 WSHSY, CDR2 SAAADI. The CDR3 is 16 amino acids. Trimming cost V 8 bases and J 4 bases; bases outside gene matches: 11. The DNA of the CDR3 is TGCGCCAGCTCTAAGAGGACAGGGGGCAATGCAGATACGCAGTATTTT. It translates to CASSKRTGGNADTQYF.

A few counts support this clonotype. The genes are TRBV6-1 and TRBJ2-5, with D possibly being TRBD1 or TRBD2 (6 bases each). Looked up from germline, CDR1 is MNHNS and CDR2 is SASEGT. Between the trimmed V and J ends, which lost 7 bases and 0 bases, there was a span of 15 bases. CDR3 size: 15 residues. CDR3 nucleotides: TGTGCCAGCATCACCGGGGGCCAGTACCAAGAGACCCAGTACTTC. It encodes CASITGGQYQETQYF.

This rearrangement joins TRBV2 to TRBJ2-2; either TRBD1 or TRBD2 may fit D (5 bases each). The CDR3 covers 14 residues. The V end lost 4 bases, the J end lost 6 bases, and 12 bases lay between the germline ends. The germline gives CDR1 SNHLY, CDR2 FYNNEI. CDR3: CASSGGMKAGELFF. The CDR3 nucleotides read TGTGCCAGCAGTGGGGGGATGAAGGCCGGGGAGCTGTTTTTT.

The J gene is TRBJ2-7, the V gene TRBV4-2, with D perhaps TRBD1 (6 bases). This CDR3 comprises 14 residues. CDR1 is LGHNA and CDR2 is YNFKEQ in the germline V gene. V lost 1 base and J 6 bases, leaving 13 bases between the germline ends. The CDR3 DNA follows: TGTGCCAGCAGCCAAGTATCTACAGGGCCCGAGCAGTACTTC. This sequence encodes CASSQVSTGPEQYF.

This clonotype has a handful of counts. This chain uses TRBV2 with TRBJ1-1, with TRBD1 matching over 7 bases. This CDR3 contains 14 residues. Per the germline V gene, CDR1 is SNHLY and CDR2 is FYNNEI. Trimming cost V 2 bases and J 4 bases; bases outside gene matches: 4. CDR3 residues: CASSERQGFTEAFF. The CDR3 bases are TGTGCCAGCAGTGAACGACAGGGATTCACTGAAGCTTTCTTT. The full variable domain, completed using reference TRBV2 and TRBJ1-1, is EPEVTQTPSHQVTQMGQEVILRCVPISNHLYFYWYRQILGQKVEFLVSFYNNEISEKSEIFDDQFSVERPDGSNFTLKIRSTKLEDSAMYFCASSERQGFTEAFFGQGTRLTVV.

V and J are TRBV14 and TRBJ2-5; weak D call: TRBD1 (5 bases). The V end lost 0 bases, the J end lost 5 bases, and 16 bases lay between the germline ends. Germline loops: CDR1 SGHDN, CDR2 FVKESK. This CDR3 spans 16 amino acids. CDR3 protein: CASSQDAKGLKETQYF. CDR3 bases: TGTGCCAGCAGCCAAGATGCCAAGGGGCTTAAGGAGACCCAGTACTTC.

The chain combines TRBV25-1 with TRBJ2-7; no firm D call. The CDR3 totals 13 residues. The ends were cut back, 3 bases at V and 0 bases at J, with 6 bases in the middle. CDR1 and CDR2 (germline): MGHDK, SYGVNS. The CDR3, as DNA: TGTGCCAGCAGTGATGAAACCTCCTACGAGCAGTACTTC. Protein: CASSDETSYEQYF.

This clonotype showed up just a few times. J is TRBJ1-1 and V is TRBV6-5; 8 bases are shared with TRBD1. This CDR3 is 16 amino acids long. J lost 1 base, V lost 4 bases, and 8 bases had no gene match. In germline, CDR1 is MNHEY, CDR2 SVGAGI. CDR3 residues: CASSSSPGGANTEAFF. CDR3 bases: TGTGCCAGCAGTTCGTCCCCAGGGGGCGCGAACACTGAAGCTTTCTTT.

This clonotype was detected only a few times. The chain has TRBV29-1 and TRBJ2-7; tentative D call: TRBD1 (5 bases). The V end lost 8 bases, the J end lost 2 bases, and 13 bases lay between the germline ends. Germline V gene sequence: CDR1 SQVTM, CDR2 ANQGSEA. CDR3 length: 12 residues. The CDR3 DNA reads as TGCAGCATATTCAGGGAACCCTACGAGCAGTACTTC. Translation: CSIFREPYEQYF.

The chain employs TRBV11-2 and TRBJ2-3, with a possible D match to TRBD2 (5 bases). The CDR3 is 15 amino acids. Germline assignment: CDR1 SGHAT and CDR2 FQNNGV. With 0 bases removed from V and 2 bases from J, the gap between germline ends came to 9 bases. As DNA, the CDR3 is TGTGCCAGCAGCTTAGATCGGGGTACCACAGATACGCAGTATTTT. Protein sequence: CASSLDRGTTDTQYF.

The chain combines TRBV10-3 with TRBJ1-1; weak D call: TRBD1 (6 bases). This CDR3 has 13 residues. The V and J ends lost 2 bases and 7 bases respectively, with 11 bases between them. Germline V lookup: CDR1 ENHRY, CDR2 SYGVKD. DNA of the CDR3: TGTGCCATCAGTGAGGCGGACAGATATGAAGCTTTCTTT. Translated: CAISEADRYEAFF.